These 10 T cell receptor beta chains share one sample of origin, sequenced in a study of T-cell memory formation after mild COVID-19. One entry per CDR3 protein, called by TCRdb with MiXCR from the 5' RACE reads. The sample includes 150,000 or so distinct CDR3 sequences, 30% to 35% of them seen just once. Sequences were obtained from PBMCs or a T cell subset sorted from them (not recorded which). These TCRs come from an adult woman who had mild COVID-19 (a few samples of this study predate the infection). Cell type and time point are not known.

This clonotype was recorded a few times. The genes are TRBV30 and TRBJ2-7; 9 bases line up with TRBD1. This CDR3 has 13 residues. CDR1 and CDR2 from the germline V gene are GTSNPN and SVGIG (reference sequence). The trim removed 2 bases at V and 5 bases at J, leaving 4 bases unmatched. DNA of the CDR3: TGTGCCTGGAGTAGGGACAGGGTCGACGAGCAGTACTTC. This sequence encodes CAWSRDRVDEQYF.

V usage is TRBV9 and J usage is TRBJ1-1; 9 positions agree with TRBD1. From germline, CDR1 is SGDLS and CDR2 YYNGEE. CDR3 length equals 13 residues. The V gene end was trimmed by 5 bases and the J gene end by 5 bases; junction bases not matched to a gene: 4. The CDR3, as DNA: TGTGCCAGCAGGGGACAGGGCGAGACTGAAGCTTTCTTT. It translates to CASRGQGETEAFF. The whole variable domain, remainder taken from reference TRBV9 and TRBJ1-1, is DSGVTQTPKHLITATGQRVTLRCSPRSGDLSVYWYQQSLDQGLQFLIQYYNGEERAKGNILERFSAQQFPDLHSELNLSSLELGDSALYFCASRGQGETEAFFGQGTRLTVV.

The CDR3 DNA follows: TGTGCCACCAGTGGGACAGGGGGGAATGACTACAATGAGCAGTTCTTC. Its translation is CATSGTGGNDYNEQFF. This chain connects TRBV24-1 to TRBJ2-1, with 10 positions matching TRBD1. The CDR3 length is 16 residues. Germline CDR1 KGHDR, CDR2 SFDVKD. J gave up 3 bases and V 5 bases, and 6 bases lay outside the gene matches.

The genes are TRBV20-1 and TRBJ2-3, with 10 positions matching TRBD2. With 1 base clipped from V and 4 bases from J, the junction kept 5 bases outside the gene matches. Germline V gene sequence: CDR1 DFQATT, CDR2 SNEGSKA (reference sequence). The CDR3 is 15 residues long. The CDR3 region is CSARGTSGDSDTQYF. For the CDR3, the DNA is TGCAGTGCTAGAGGTACTAGCGGGGACTCAGATACGCAGTATTTT.

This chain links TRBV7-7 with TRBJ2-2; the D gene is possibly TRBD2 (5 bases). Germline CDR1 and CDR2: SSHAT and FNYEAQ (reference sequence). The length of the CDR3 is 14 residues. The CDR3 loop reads CASRLAANTGELFF. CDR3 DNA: TGTGCGTCTAGGCTAGCCGCGAACACCGGGGAGCTGTTTTTT.

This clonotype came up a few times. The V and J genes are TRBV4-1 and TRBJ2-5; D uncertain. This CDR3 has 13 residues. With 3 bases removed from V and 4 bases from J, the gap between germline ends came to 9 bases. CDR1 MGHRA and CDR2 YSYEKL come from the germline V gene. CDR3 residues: CASSQRLGETQYF. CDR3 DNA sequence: TGCGCCAGCAGCCAGCGTCTAGGAGAGACCCAGTACTTC.

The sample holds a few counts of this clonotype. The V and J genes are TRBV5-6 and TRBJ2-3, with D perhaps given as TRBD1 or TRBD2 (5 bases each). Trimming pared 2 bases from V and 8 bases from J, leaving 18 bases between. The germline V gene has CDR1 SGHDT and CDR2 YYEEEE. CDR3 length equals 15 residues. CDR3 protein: CASSLGGAGLSTQYF. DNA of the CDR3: TGTGCCAGCAGCTTAGGTGGGGCCGGACTGTCTACGCAGTATTTT.

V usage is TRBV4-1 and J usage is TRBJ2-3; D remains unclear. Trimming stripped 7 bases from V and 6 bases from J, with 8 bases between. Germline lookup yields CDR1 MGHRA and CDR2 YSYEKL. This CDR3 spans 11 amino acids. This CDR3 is CASKGSDTQYF. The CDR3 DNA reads TGCGCCAGCAAAGGGTCCGATACGCAGTATTTT.

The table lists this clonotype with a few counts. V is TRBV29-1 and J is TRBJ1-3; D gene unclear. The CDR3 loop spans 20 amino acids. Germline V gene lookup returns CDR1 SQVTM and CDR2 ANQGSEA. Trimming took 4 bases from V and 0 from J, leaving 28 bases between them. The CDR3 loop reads CSVGPIIETGDYDSGNTIYF. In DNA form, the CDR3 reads TGCAGCGTTGGCCCAATTATTGAAACTGGGGATTACGACTCTGGAAACACCATATATTTT.

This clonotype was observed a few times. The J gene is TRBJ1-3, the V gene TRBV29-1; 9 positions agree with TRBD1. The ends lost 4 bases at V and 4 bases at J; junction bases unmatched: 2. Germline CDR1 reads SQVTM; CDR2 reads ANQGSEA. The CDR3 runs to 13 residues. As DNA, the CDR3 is TGCAGCGTTGGGACAGGGGACGGAAACACCATATATTTT. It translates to CSVGTGDGNTIYF.